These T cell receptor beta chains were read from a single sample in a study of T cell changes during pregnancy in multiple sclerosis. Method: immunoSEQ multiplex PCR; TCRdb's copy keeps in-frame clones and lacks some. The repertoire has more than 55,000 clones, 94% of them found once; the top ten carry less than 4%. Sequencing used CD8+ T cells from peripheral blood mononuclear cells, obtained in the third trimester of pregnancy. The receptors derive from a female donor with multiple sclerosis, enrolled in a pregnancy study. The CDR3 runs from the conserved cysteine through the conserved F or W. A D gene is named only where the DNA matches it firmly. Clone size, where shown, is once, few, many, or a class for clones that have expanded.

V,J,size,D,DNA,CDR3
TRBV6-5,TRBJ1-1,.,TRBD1,TGTGCCAGCAGCTCCGGGACAGGGATTGACGAAGCTTTCTTT,CASSSGTGIDEAFF
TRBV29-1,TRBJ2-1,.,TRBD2,TGCAGCGTTGACCCTAGCGGGAATCCTTACAATGAGCAGTTCTTC,CSVDPSGNPYNEQFF
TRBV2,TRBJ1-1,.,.,TGTGCCAGCAGCGGACAGCCGAACACTGAAGCTTTCTTT,CASSGQPNTEAFF
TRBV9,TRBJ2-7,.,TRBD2,TGTGCCAGCAGCGCCTCCGGGACTAGCGGTCGCGAGCAGTACTTC,CASSASGTSGREQYF
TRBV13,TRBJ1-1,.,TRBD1,TGTGCCAGCAGCTTGGGACAGTTAACTGAAGCTTTCTTT,CASSLGQLTEAFF
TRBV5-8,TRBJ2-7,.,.,TGTGCCAGCAGCTTGGAAGGGGGCTCCTACGAGCAGTACTTC,CASSLEGGSYEQYF
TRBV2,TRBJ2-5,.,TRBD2,TGTGCCAGCAGTCCGGGACTAGCGGGAGGGACCCAGTACTTC,CASSPGLAGGTQYF
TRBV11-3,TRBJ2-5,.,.,TGTGCCAGCAGCTTTCCGGGTCAGGGAGAGACCCAGTACTTC,CASSFPGQGETQYF
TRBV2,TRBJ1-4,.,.,TGTGCCAGCAGGGACAGCCTTAATGAAAAACTGTTTTTT,CASRDSLNEKLFF
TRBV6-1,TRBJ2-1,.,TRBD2,TGTGCCAGCAGCGATCTAGCGGGTTCGTTCTTC,CASSDLAGSFF
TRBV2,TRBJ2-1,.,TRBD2,TGTGCCAGCTTAGGAGCGGGAAGGTCCTACAATGAGCAGTTCTTC,CASLGAGRSYNEQFF
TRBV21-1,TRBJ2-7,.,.,TGTGCCAGCAGCAAAACCCAGCGGGAGGGCCTCTACGAGCAGTACTTC,CASSKTQREGLYEQYF
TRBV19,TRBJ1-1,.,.,TGTGCCAGTAGTATAGGTGAGGGGGAACCCACTGAAGCTTTCTTT,CASSIGEGEPTEAFF
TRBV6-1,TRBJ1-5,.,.,TGTGCCAGCAGTGAAGCGCCACACAGGGTCAATCAGCCCCAGCATTTT,CASSEAPHRVNQPQHF
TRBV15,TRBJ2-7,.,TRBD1,TGTGCCACCAGCCGGGACAGGGGATACGAGCAGTACTTC,CATSRDRGYEQYF
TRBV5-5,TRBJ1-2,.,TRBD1,TGTGCCAGCAGCCGAACCGGGACAGGGGGTTACTATGGCTACACCTTC,CASSRTGTGGYYGYTF
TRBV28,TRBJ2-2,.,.,TGTGCCAGCAGTTTATCTAGGGACACACCCGCCGACACCGGGGAGCTGTTTTTT,CASSLSRDTPADTGELFF
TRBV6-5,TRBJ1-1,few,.,TGTGCCAGCAGTTCCCTGGACACCGTGAACACTGAAGCTTTCTTT,CASSSLDTVNTEAFF
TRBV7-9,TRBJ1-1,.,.,TGTGCCAGCAATCCGCAAGGGGGTGGGACTGAAGCTTTCTTT,CASNPQGGGTEAFF
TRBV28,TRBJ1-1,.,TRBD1,TGTGCCAGCAGTTTGACAGGGACGAACACTGAAGCTTTCTTT,CASSLTGTNTEAFF
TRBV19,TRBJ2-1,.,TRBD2,TGTGCCAGTAGCTTCGTACGGGAGCGGGATAACAATGAGCAGTTCTTC,CASSFVRERDNNEQFF
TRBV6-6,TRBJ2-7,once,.,TGTGCCAGCAGTTACCACAATTTCTACGAGCAGTACTTC,CASSYHNFYEQYF
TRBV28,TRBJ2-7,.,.,TGTGCCAGCAGTCTGTTAGCGGAGGCCCGCTACGAGCAGTACTTC,CASSLLAEARYEQYF
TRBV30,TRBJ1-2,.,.,TGTGCCTGGAGTCCCACAGGGACGCATGGCTACACCTTC,CAWSPTGTHGYTF
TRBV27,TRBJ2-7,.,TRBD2,TGTGCCAGCAGTCCCACGGGACTAGCGGGCTACGAGCAGTACTTC,CASSPTGLAGYEQYF
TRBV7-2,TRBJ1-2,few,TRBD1,TGTGCCAGCAGCCCAGAAGGGACAGCAATTCTCTATGGCTACACCTTC,CASSPEGTAILYGYTF
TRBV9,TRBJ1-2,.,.,TGTGCCAGCAGCGATCCCCTTAGTGGCTACACCTTC,CASSDPLSGYTF
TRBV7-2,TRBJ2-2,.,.,TGTGCCAGCAGCCCAGGTGGGAGTGGGAACACCGGGGAGCTGTTTTTT,CASSPGGSGNTGELFF
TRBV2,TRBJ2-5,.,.,TGTGCCAGCAGCCCACGGCGGGGTCCCGCGGGATGGGAAGAGACCCAGTACTTC,CASSPRRGPAGWEETQYF